Below are 20 T cell receptor beta chains sequenced from a single sample in a study of STAT5B mutations in CD4+ large granular lymphocyte leukemia. The assay was immunoSEQ multiplex PCR, and TCRdb's table has in-frame clones only and misses some. This sample has fewer than 45,000 clones, with around 85% found just once. The specimen was CD4+ T cells from blood buffy coats. These receptor sequences come from a human donor in good health.

The chain has TRBV5-1 and TRBJ2-1; TRBD2 aligns across 8 bases. Germline CDR1 is SGHRS and CDR2 is YFSETQ. V gave up 1 base and J gave up 8 bases; unmatched junction bases: 5. The CDR3 contains 14 residues. The CDR3 DNA sequence: TGCGCCAGCAGCTTGTTTCGGGAGGGAGATGAGCAGTTCTTC. Amino acid sequence: CASSLFREGDEQFF.

The rearrangement joins TRBV23-1 to TRBJ2-2; TRBD1 matches 9 bases. TRBV23-1 falls under the ORF class, with uncertain function. CDR3 length equals 17 residues. Unmatched junction bases numbered 11, after V lost 3 bases and J lost 6 bases. DNA of the CDR3: TGCGCCAGCAGTCATTCAGGGGGACAGGGAGAGGCCGGGGAGCTGTTTTTT. Translating it yields CASSHSGGQGEAGELFF.

The chain couples TRBV14 to TRBJ1-4; tentative D call: TRBD1 (6 bases). Per the germline V gene, CDR1 is SGHDN and CDR2 is FVKESK. Trimming stripped 5 bases from V and 0 bases from J, with 13 bases between. The CDR3 runs 16 residues. CDR3 amino acids: CASSYYQGSTNEKLFF. The CDR3 DNA sequence: TGTGCCAGCAGCTATTATCAGGGGTCAACTAATGAAAAACTGTTTTTT.

The chain uses TRBV10-3 and TRBJ2-7; no clear D. Germline values: CDR1 ENHRY, CDR2 SYGVKD. The CDR3 totals 15 residues. V lost 7 bases to trimming and J lost 0 bases, with 16 bases between them. The CDR3 protein is CAIMSTERSSYEQYF. The CDR3 DNA sequence: TGTGCCATCATGAGTACAGAACGGAGCTCCTACGAGCAGTACTTC.

V usage is TRBV2 and J usage is TRBJ2-1, with D possibly being TRBD2 (5 bases). Germline CDR1 and CDR2: SNHLY and FYNNEI. The CDR3 consists of 14 residues. Between the trimmed V and J ends, which lost 7 bases and 1 base, there was a span of 11 bases. The CDR3 DNA reads TGTGCCAGCATGGCGGGCCTTTCCTACAATGAGCAGTTCTTC. This codes for CASMAGLSYNEQFF.

This clone was detected only once. The gene calls are TRBV5-4 and TRBJ1-2; D is ambiguous. Germline lookup yields CDR1 SGHNT and CDR2 YYREEE (reference sequence). Trimming took 3 bases from V and 2 from J, leaving 8 bases between them. The CDR3 runs to 13 residues. CDR3 protein: CASSSPPNYGYTF. In DNA, the CDR3 is TGTGCCAGCAGCTCCCCCCCCAACTATGGCTACACCTTC.

This clone was observed once. This sequence joins TRBV6-5 and TRBJ2-1; 12 bases fit TRBD2. The V and J ends lost 2 bases and 8 bases, in that order; junction bases with no gene match: 7. CDR3 length equals 16 residues. Germline V lookup: CDR1 MNHEY, CDR2 SVGAGI. This chain's CDR3 is CASSYGLAGGDDEQFF. The CDR3 DNA follows: TGTGCCAGCAGTTACGGTCTAGCGGGAGGGGACGATGAGCAGTTCTTC.

The chain combines TRBV4-2 with TRBJ2-3; 12 bases are shared with TRBD2. Germline CDR1 is LGHNA and CDR2 is YNFKEQ. CDR3 length: 16 residues. V gave up 6 bases and J gave up 4 bases; unmatched junction bases: 8. The CDR3 here is CASRTSGRGRADTQYF. The CDR3 region has the DNA TGTGCCAGCAGGACTAGCGGGAGAGGTAGGGCAGATACGCAGTATTTT.

V usage is TRBV6-5 and J usage is TRBJ1-5; perhaps TRBD1 as D (5 bases). The V and J ends lost 0 bases and 4 bases respectively, with 10 bases between them. The CDR3 is made up of 15 amino acids. Germline CDR1 and CDR2: MNHEY and SVGAGI. CDR3 nucleotide sequence: TGTGCCAGCAGTTACTCGGGGGGAGGGAATCAGCCCCAGCATTTT. Translated: CASSYSGGGNQPQHF.

The genes are TRBV30 and TRBJ1-2; D ambiguous. The CDR3 has 13 amino acids. V lost 3 bases and J 4 bases, leaving 12 bases between the germline ends. Germline CDR1 reads GTSNPN; CDR2 reads SVGIG (reference sequence). The CDR3 spells CAWRESEGYGYTF. Written as DNA, the CDR3 is TGTGCCTGGAGGGAATCGGAGGGCTATGGCTACACCTTC.

This chain uses TRBV27 with TRBJ1-5, with D hard to call. Trimming pared 0 bases from V and 0 bases from J, leaving 6 bases between. Germline lookup yields CDR1 MNHEY and CDR2 SMNVEV (reference sequence). The CDR3 sequence is 15 residues long. The CDR3 bases are TGTGCCAGCAGTTTATCGGACCCTAGCAATCAGCCCCAGCATTTT. This codes for CASSLSDPSNQPQHF.

The chain is built from TRBV10-3 and TRBJ2-7; 8 bases are a match to TRBD2. CDR3 size: 14 residues. The V segment lost 2 bases and the J segment 4 bases; nucleotides outside the gene matches: 4. Germline CDR1 and CDR2: ENHRY and SYGVKD. CDR3: CAISEREGGYEQYF. For the CDR3, the DNA is TGTGCCATCAGTGAGCGGGAGGGCGGGTACGAGCAGTACTTC.

V gene TRBV29-1 combines with J gene TRBJ1-1, with D unclear. The V gene's germline CDR1 is SQVTM and CDR2 ANQGSEA. Trimming cost V 4 bases and J 0 bases, with 9 bases left between them. The CDR3 spans 13 residues. The CDR3 DNA is TGCAGCGTTGGCGAGCGAGTGAACACTGAAGCTTTCTTT. Protein: CSVGERVNTEAFF. The variable domain in full, completed from reference TRBV29-1 and TRBJ1-1, reads SAVISQKPSRDICQRGTSLTIQCQVDSQVTMMFWYRQQPGQSLTLIATANQGSEATYESGFVIDKFPISRPNLTFSTLTVSNMSPEDSSIYLCSVGERVNTEAFFGQGTRLTVV.

V gene TRBV29-1 combines with J gene TRBJ2-5; 13 bases are a match to TRBD2. This CDR3 contains 15 residues. The ends lost 7 bases at V and 5 bases at J; junction bases unmatched: 10. Germline CDR1 reads SQVTM; CDR2 reads ANQGSEA. The CDR3 here is CSAGRLAGGAETQYF. DNA of the CDR3: TGCAGCGCTGGGAGACTAGCGGGAGGAGCGGAGACCCAGTACTTC.

The genes are TRBV5-1 and TRBJ2-3; 10 positions agree with TRBD1. Germline CDR1 is SGHRS and CDR2 is YFSETQ. V shed 3 bases, J shed 2 bases, and the junction held 6 bases outside the gene matches. This CDR3 is 16 amino acids long. In DNA, the CDR3 is TGCGCCAGCAGCTCAACCGGGACAGGGGTCACAGATACGCAGTATTTT. This codes for CASSSTGTGVTDTQYF.

This CDR3 reads CASSESYRTYEQYF. The CDR3 DNA is TGCGCCAGCAGTGAGTCATACAGAACCTACGAGCAGTACTTC. The rearrangement uses TRBV10-2 and TRBJ2-7; D gene uncertain. This CDR3 region has 14 residues. Trimming took off 0 bases at V and 2 bases at J, with 8 bases between the two ends. The germline V gene has CDR1 WSHSY and CDR2 SAAADI.

The J gene is TRBJ2-5, the V gene TRBV19; TRBD1 is a possible D gene (6 bases). Germline V gene lookup returns CDR1 LNHDA and CDR2 SQIVND (reference sequence). This CDR3 is 13 amino acids long. Trimming took off 4 bases at V and 4 bases at J, with 10 bases between the two ends. CDR3: CASSRTARETQYF. CDR3 DNA sequence: TGTGCCAGTAGTAGGACAGCACGAGAGACCCAGTACTTC.

This clone came up once. This chain joins TRBV5-4 and TRBJ2-3, with D unresolved. Trimming left V 4 bases short and J 6 bases short, with 12 bases between. The CDR3 runs to 13 residues. Germline V gene lookup returns CDR1 SGHNT and CDR2 YYREEE (reference sequence). The CDR3 bases are TGTGCCAGCAGCCCCGACACCGGGGATACGCAGTATTTT. Residues: CASSPDTGDTQYF.

The J gene is TRBJ1-2, the V gene TRBV29-1; TRBD1 is a possible D gene (6 bases). CDR3 length equals 14 residues. Trimming pared 6 bases from V and 8 bases from J, leaving 22 bases between. Germline CDR1 is SQVTM and CDR2 is ANQGSEA. CDR3 region: CSVEIGSRGRGYTF. CDR3 DNA sequence: TGCAGCGTCGAGATAGGAAGCAGGGGTCGGGGCTACACCTTC.

V gene TRBV6-5 combines with J gene TRBJ1-5, with D possibly matching TRBD1 (6 bases). Germline V gene lookup returns CDR1 MNHEY and CDR2 SVGAGI. There are 14 residues in the CDR3. V shed 5 bases and J shed 2 bases, with 10 bases lying between them. CDR3 coding DNA: TGTGCCAGCAGTAGGGCAGGGGGCAATCAGCCCCAGCATTTT. It yields the protein CASSRAGGNQPQHF.